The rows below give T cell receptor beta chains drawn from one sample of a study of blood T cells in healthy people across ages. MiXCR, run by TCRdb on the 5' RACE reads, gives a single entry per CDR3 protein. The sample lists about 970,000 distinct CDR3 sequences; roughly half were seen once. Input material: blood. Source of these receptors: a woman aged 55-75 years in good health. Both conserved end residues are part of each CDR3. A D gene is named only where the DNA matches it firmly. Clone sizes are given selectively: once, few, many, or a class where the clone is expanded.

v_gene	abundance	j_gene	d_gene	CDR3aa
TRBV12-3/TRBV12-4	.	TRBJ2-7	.	CASTNRARERRQYF
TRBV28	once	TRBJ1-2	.	CASRPMGDTNYGYTF
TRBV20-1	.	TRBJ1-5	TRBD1	CSARADRGRQPQHF
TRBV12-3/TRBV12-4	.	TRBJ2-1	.	CASRVAGSVDEQFF
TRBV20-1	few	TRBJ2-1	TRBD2	CSARDEASGNNEQFF
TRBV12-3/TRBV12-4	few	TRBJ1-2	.	CASSFQGNYGSTF
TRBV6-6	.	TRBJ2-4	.	CASSGLDIQYF
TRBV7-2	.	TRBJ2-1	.	CASSPRGTEQFF
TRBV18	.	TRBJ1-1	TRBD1	CASSLQGPNTEAFF
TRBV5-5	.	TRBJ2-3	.	CASSLGGESTDTQYF
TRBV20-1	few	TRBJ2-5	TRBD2	CSARATGRETQYF
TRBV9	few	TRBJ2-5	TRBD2	CASSTNHGREQYF
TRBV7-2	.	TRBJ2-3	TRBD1	CASSTRQGADTQYF
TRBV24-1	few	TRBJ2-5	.	CATSDFRGTQETQYF
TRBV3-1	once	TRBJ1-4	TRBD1	CASSPQGASNEKLFF
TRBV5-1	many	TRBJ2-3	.	CASSSGQFTDTQYF
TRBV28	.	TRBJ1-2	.	CASRLTGSLYYGYTF
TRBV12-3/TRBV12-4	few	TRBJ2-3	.	CASSLVPNTDTQYF
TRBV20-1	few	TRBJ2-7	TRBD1	CSARAGTGVNEQYF
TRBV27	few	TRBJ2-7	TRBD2	CASSPIAGGDYEQYF
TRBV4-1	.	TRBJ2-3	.	CASSQLLPQADPQYF
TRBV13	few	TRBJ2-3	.	CASSSRLVGAQYF
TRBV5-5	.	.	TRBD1	CASSFRTGFFYEQYF
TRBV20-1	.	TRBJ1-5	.	CSARVGAPNQPQHF
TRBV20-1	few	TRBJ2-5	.	CSAMAGRIYMTQYF
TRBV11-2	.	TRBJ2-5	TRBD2	CASSFSGNSLQETQYF
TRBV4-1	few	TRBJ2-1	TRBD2	CASSQSSGSGTQFF
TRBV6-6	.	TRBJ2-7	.	CASRENSYEQYF
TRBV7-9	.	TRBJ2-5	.	CASSLGGGMTETQYF
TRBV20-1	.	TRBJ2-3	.	CSARDRRTSTDTQYF
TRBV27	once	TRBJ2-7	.	CASSLISHMPYEQYF
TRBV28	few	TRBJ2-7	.	CASQAQAYEQYF
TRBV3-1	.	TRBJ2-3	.	CTSSQVVLKADTQYF
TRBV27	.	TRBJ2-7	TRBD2	CASRLGGGSGSYEQYF
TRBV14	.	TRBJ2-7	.	CASSQVGPYNEQYF
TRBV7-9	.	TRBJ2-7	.	CASSVATNPYEQYF
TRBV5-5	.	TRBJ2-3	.	CATLNFGTAPSTDTQYF
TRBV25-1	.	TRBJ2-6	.	CASSAGGGNSGANVLTF
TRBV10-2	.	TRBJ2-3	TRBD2	CASGAGGFGDTQYF
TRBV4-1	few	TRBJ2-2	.	CASRNTGELFF
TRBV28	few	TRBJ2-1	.	CASTGSPPSYNEQFF
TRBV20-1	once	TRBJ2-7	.	CSARPSTLNSYEQYF
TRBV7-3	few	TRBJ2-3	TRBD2	CASSLTASGRDTQYF
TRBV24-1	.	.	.	CATKGFGETQYF
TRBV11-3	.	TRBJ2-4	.	CASSPGGGRSNIQYF
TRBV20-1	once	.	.	CSAANEARKNIQYF
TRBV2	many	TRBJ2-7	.	CASSESGYEQYF
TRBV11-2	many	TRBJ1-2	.	CASSSSDRTYGYTF